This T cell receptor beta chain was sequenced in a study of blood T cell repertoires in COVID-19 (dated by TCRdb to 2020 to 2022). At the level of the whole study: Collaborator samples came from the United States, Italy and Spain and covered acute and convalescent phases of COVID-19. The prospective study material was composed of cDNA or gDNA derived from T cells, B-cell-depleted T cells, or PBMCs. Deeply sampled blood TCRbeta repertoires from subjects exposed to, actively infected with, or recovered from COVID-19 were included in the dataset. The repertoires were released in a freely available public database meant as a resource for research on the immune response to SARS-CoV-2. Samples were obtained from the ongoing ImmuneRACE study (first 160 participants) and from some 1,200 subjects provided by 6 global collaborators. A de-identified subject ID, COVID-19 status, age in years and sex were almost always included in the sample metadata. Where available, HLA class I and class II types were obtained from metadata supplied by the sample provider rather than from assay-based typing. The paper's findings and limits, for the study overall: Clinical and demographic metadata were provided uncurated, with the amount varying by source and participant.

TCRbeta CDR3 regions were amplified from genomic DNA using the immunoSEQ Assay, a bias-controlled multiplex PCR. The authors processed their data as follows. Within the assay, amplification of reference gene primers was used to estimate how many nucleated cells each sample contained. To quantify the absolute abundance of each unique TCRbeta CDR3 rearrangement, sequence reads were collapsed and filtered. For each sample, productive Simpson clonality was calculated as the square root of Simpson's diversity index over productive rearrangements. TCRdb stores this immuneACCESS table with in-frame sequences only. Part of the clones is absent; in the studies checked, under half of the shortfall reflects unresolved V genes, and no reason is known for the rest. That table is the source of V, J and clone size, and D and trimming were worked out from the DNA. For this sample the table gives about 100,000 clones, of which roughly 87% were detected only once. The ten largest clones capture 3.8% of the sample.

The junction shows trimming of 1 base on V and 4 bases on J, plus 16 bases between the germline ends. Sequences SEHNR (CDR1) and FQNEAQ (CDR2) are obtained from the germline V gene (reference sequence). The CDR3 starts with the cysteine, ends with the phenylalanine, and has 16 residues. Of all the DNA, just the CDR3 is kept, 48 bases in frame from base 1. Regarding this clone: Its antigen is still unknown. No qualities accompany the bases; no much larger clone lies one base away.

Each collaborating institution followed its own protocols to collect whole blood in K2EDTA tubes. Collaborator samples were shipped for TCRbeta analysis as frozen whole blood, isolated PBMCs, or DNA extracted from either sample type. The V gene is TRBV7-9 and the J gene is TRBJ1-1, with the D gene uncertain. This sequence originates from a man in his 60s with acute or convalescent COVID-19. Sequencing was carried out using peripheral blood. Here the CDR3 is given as CASSLDFRGSATEAFF. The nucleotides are TGTGCCAGCAGCTTAGATTTCCGTGGGAGTGCCACTGAAGCTTTCTTT.